This T cell receptor (beta chain) emerged from a study of CD8 T cells in ankylosing spondylitis. This clonotype is categorized as medium-sized. Preparation of TCR beta libraries was done by quantitative 5'-RACE with molecular barcodes. Each CDR3 protein is one row after TCRdb ran MiXCR on the 5' RACE reads. The sample consists of some 30,000 distinct CDR3 sequences, roughly 6.8% of them appearing once. The sequenced sample consisted of blood, either unsorted or a sorted T cell fraction (not recorded which). This clonotype was obtained from a male donor with ankylosing spondylitis or in good health (not recorded which).

CDR3 nucleotide sequence: TGTGCCATCAGTGACTTGAGGGAGCAGTTCTTC. Translated: CAISDLREQFF. The V and J genes are TRBV10-3 and TRBJ2-1; D ambiguous. The germline V and J ends were trimmed by 3 bases and 10 bases, with 7 bases remaining between them. Germline-derived CDR1 and CDR2 are ENHRY and SYGVKD. This CDR3 spans 11 amino acids.